This TCR beta chain was profiled in a study of T cells in Graves' hyperthyroidism and ophthalmopathy. Individuals with ophthalmopathy presented a Clinical Activity Score of at least 3, a NOSPECS grade of at least 4 and a duration under 3 months. The CDR3 consists of 15 residues. V was cut by 1 base and J by 2 bases, with 10 bases left in between. The V gene's germline CDR1 is LGHDT and CDR2 YNNKEL (reference sequence). This clonotype showed up many times. Amplification of TCR beta CDR3 regions was performed using RNA transcripts as template. Researchers ran a first-round RT-PCR on the TCR CDR3 using the HTBI primer set. TCRdb recomputed calls from the multiplex PCR reads with MiXCR, one row per CDR3 protein. The sample contains 250,000 to 300,000 distinct CDR3 sequences, approximately 18% of which appear only once.

The rearrangement joins TRBV3-1 to TRBJ2-3; a possible D gene is TRBD2 (6 bases). This receptor was taken from a man aged 50 or older with Graves' ophthalmopathy. The specimen was blood. The CDR3 bases are TGTGCCAGCAGCCAAGGCACTAGCCCCACAGATACGCAGTATTTT. It codes for CASSQGTSPTDTQYF.